This T cell receptor (beta chain) was documented in a study of T cell responses to AZD1222 COVID-19 vaccine. About the study: Combined were second doses at about 4 or about 12 weeks. Study-wide findings and caveats: Only six AZD1222 recipients tested seropositive at baseline. Unmutated variant regions are reportedly targeted by nearly half of spike-specific TCRs.

Assay used: immunoSEQ multiplex PCR; TCRdb lists only in-frame clones, some missing. The sample shows over 90,000 clones, around 82% of them seen only once. Note on this clone: Its matching antigen is unknown.

CDR3 size: 13 residues. Germline-derived CDR1 and CDR2 are SEHNR and FQNEAQ (reference sequence). V was pared by 8 bases and J by 4 bases, with 9 bases between. The sequencing used peripheral blood, collected on day 0 of AZD1222 vaccination. The source is an adult in good health. This chain links TRBV7-9 with TRBJ2-6; D gene ambiguous. DNA of the CDR3: TGTGCCAGCGTGGGTTGGGGGGCCAACGTCCTGACTTTC. Amino acids: CASVGWGANVLTF.